Each of the 19 T cell receptor beta chains below was sequenced from the same sample in a study of T-cell memory formation after mild COVID-19. TCRdb passed the 5' RACE reads through MiXCR, listing each CDR3 protein once. The sample consists of about 620,000 distinct CDR3 sequences, more than 15% of them appearing once. The sample comprised PBMCs or a T cell subset sorted from them (not recorded which). These receptors came from an adult woman who had mild COVID-19 (a few samples of this study predate the infection). Cell type and time point are not known.

The chain links TRBV13 to TRBJ2-3; 8 bases agree with TRBD2. The J segment lost 8 bases and the V segment lost 5 bases, leaving 15 bases of the junction unmatched. CDR1 and CDR2 from the germline V gene are PRHDT and FYEKMQ (reference sequence). The CDR3 loop spans 16 amino acids. CDR3 residues: CASSETSAGGRVTQYF. CDR3 DNA sequence: TGTGCCAGCAGCGAAACATCCGCGGGGGGCAGGGTTACGCAGTATTTT.

The chain carries TRBV5-1 and TRBJ1-1, with D unresolved. The CDR3 covers 15 residues. V lost 0 bases to trimming and J lost 2 bases, with 11 bases between them. From germline, CDR1 is SGHRS and CDR2 YFSETQ. CDR3 coding DNA: TGCGCCAGCAGCTTGGAATCCGGGGTCAACACTGAAGCTTTCTTT. Its translation is CASSLESGVNTEAFF.

This chain links TRBV18 with TRBJ1-4; no clear D gene. From germline, CDR1 is KGHSH and CDR2 LQKENI. This CDR3 comprises 12 residues. The germline V and J ends were trimmed by 1 base and 5 bases, with 2 bases remaining between them. CDR3 sequence (DNA): TGTGCCAGCTCACCACAGAATGAAAAACTGTTTTTT. Translating it yields CASSPQNEKLFF. Using reference TRBV18 and TRBJ1-4 for the parts outside the CDR3, the full variable domain is NAGVMQNPRHLVRRRGQEARLRCSPMKGHSHVYWYRQLPEEGLKFMVYLQKENIIDESGMPKERFSAEFPKEGPSILRIQQVVRGDSAAYFCASSPQNEKLFFGSGTQLSVL.

This clonotype was seen a few times. The gene calls are TRBV9 and TRBJ2-5, with a possible D match to TRBD2 (5 bases). The V gene's germline CDR1 is SGDLS and CDR2 YYNGEE. CDR3 length: 14 amino acids. The germline V and J ends were trimmed by 1 base and 2 bases, with 9 bases remaining between them. As DNA, the CDR3 is TGTGCCAGCAGCGTAAGCAGCGGACAAGAGACCCAGTACTTC. This sequence encodes CASSVSSGQETQYF.

This clonotype was picked up a small number of times. This chain uses TRBV4-3 with TRBJ2-7, with 8 bases aligning to TRBD1. The germline CDR1 and CDR2 sequences are LGHNA and YSLEER. The junction had 11 bases not matched to a gene; V was cut back by 1 base and J by 6 bases. The CDR3 is made up of 16 amino acids. CDR3 amino acids: CASSQGGGQGGSEQYF. In nucleotides, the CDR3 is TGCGCCAGCAGCCAAGGAGGAGGACAGGGCGGGTCCGAGCAGTACTTC.

In its sample, this clonotype was seen a few times. The V gene is TRBV5-1, the J gene TRBJ2-5, with 9 bases matching TRBD2. V shed 4 bases and J 10 bases; nucleotides not matched to a gene: 11. Looked up from germline, CDR1 is SGHRS and CDR2 is YFSETQ. This CDR3 contains 14 residues. The CDR3 DNA reads TGCGCCAGCAGCCCCCAGCTAGCGGGGTTAGACCAGTACTTC. As protein: CASSPQLAGLDQYF. Drawing the rest from reference TRBV5-1 and TRBJ2-5, the complete variable domain is KAGVTQTPRYLIKTRGQQVTLSCSPISGHRSVSWYQQTPGQGLQFLFEYFSETQRNKGNFPGRFSGRQFSNSRSEMNVSTLELGDSALYLCASSPQLAGLDQYFGPGTRLLVL.

This rearrangement joins TRBV7-3 to TRBJ1-5; no reliable D call. With 0 bases removed from V and 0 bases from J, the gap between germline ends came to 9 bases. CDR1 is SGHTA, CDR2 FQGTGA, per germline. The length of the CDR3 is 16 residues. This chain's CDR3 is CASSLTWQDSNQPQHF. The CDR3 nucleotides are TGTGCCAGCAGCTTAACTTGGCAGGATAGCAATCAGCCCCAGCATTTT.

This clonotype was found many times. The rearrangement links TRBV29-1 to TRBJ1-2; D gene ambiguous. This CDR3 region has 11 residues. The V and J ends lost 0 bases and 7 bases respectively, with 6 bases between them. Germline values: CDR1 SQVTM, CDR2 ANQGSEA. CDR3 in DNA: TGCAGCGTTGAAGATTTGGGTGGCTACACCTTC. Its protein product is CSVEDLGGYTF.

This clonotype was picked up a small number of times. J is TRBJ1-2 and V is TRBV20-1; tentatively, D is TRBD1 (6 bases). This CDR3 has 12 amino acids. Germline assignment: CDR1 DFQATT and CDR2 SNEGSKA (reference sequence). The V end was cut by 6 bases, the J end by 2 bases, with 10 bases between. In DNA, the CDR3 is TGCAGTGCGAGGACAGTAAACTATGGCTACACCTTC. Protein: CSARTVNYGYTF.

This clonotype has just a few counts. The chain has TRBV4-3 and TRBJ2-3; possible D gene TRBD1, 5 bases. The V and J ends lost 0 bases and 4 bases respectively, with 11 bases between them. The germline V gene has CDR1 LGHNA and CDR2 YSLEER. The CDR3 consists of 15 residues. In DNA form, the CDR3 reads TGCGCCAGCAGCCAAGATGCAGGGAACCCAGATACGCAGTATTTT. Protein sequence: CASSQDAGNPDTQYF.

The chain carries TRBV23-1 and TRBJ2-1, with unresolved D. TRBV23-1 is an ORF for which the function is uncertain. V gave up 4 bases and J gave up 5 bases, with 15 bases separating them. The CDR3 runs to 15 residues. CDR3 bases: TGCGCCAGCAGTCTCCCCCCAGCCGTTCACAATGAGCAGTTCTTC. This gives the protein CASSLPPAVHNEQFF.

The chain is built from TRBV7-9 and TRBJ1-2; 8 positions agree with TRBD1. Germline assignment: CDR1 SEHNR and CDR2 FQNEAQ (reference sequence). The CDR3 runs 13 residues. V gave up 6 bases and J gave up 4 bases; unmatched junction bases: 4. As DNA, the CDR3 is TGTGCCAGCAGAAAGACAGGGGTCTATGGCTACACCTTC. Its protein is CASRKTGVYGYTF. The full variable domain, its missing parts supplied by reference TRBV7-9 and TRBJ1-2, is DTGVSQNPRHKITKRGQNVTFRCDPISEHNRLYWYRQTLGQGPEFLTYFQNEAQLEKSRLLSDRFSAERPKGSFSTLEIQRTEQGDSAMYLCASRKTGVYGYTFGSGTRLTVV.

This clonotype has only a few counts. The chain couples TRBV4-2 to TRBJ2-5; no definite D call. The CDR3 is made up of 13 amino acids. V was trimmed by 0 bases and J by 4 bases, leaving 6 bases between them. Germline V lookup: CDR1 LGHNA, CDR2 YNFKEQ. The CDR3 sequence is CASSQDKGETQYF. CDR3 DNA sequence: TGTGCCAGCAGCCAAGATAAGGGAGAGACCCAGTACTTC.

V is TRBV20-1 and J is TRBJ2-2; D unclear. The CDR3 totals 15 residues. Germline loops: CDR1 DFQATT, CDR2 SNEGSKA (reference sequence). Trimming removed 0 bases from V and 2 bases from J, with 10 bases in between. The CDR3 nucleotides are TGCAGTGCTAGAGAAGGGCAGCCCAACACCGGGGAGCTGTTTTTT. It is translated as CSAREGQPNTGELFF.

This clonotype showed up just a few times. The CDR3 here is CATASGRAAGELFF. CDR3 nucleotides: TGTGCCACGGCTAGCGGGAGGGCCGCCGGGGAGCTGTTTTTT. The rearrangement joins TRBV15 to TRBJ2-2; 12 nucleotides line up with TRBD2. The junction had 5 bases not matched to a gene; V was cut back by 9 bases and J by 6 bases. The CDR3 totals 14 residues. In germline, CDR1 is LNHNV, CDR2 YYDKDF (reference sequence). Using reference TRBV15 and TRBJ2-2 for the parts outside the CDR3, the full variable domain is DAMVIQNPRYQVTQFGKPVTLSCSQTLNHNVMYWYQQKSSQAPKLLFHYYDKDFNNEADTPDNFQSRRPNTSFCFLDIRSPGLGDTAMYLCATASGRAAGELFFGEGSRLTVL.

This clonotype was seen a handful of times. The CDR3 nucleotides read TGTGCCAGCCGACAGGGCGATCAGCCCCAGCATTTT. Its translation: CASRQGDQPQHF. This chain links TRBV6-6 with TRBJ1-5; 7 bases align to TRBD1. J gave up 5 bases and V 8 bases, and 3 bases lay outside the gene matches. CDR3 length: 12 amino acids. Germline lookup yields CDR1 MNHNY and CDR2 SVGAGI (reference sequence).

The rearrangement links TRBV28 to TRBJ1-2; tentative D call: TRBD1 (6 bases). Germline V gives CDR1 MDHEN, CDR2 SYDVKM. The V end lost 6 bases, the J end lost 2 bases, and 16 bases lay between the germline ends. The CDR3 runs 15 residues. The CDR3 region has the DNA TGTGCCAGCAGCCTACACGGAGGGGGAAACTATGGCTACACCTTC. Its protein product is CASSLHGGGNYGYTF.

This clonotype turned up a few times. The CDR3 spells CASSQGYRRERYEQYF. The CDR3 DNA reads TGTGCCAGCAGCCAAGGGTATAGGCGGGAGAGATACGAGCAGTACTTC. V and J are TRBV4-2 and TRBJ2-7; TRBD2 matches 7 bases. The germline V gene has CDR1 LGHNA and CDR2 YNFKEQ. The V segment lost 1 base and the J segment 4 bases; nucleotides outside the gene matches: 10. This CDR3 spans 16 amino acids.

This clonotype was detected only a few times. The V gene is TRBV9, the J gene TRBJ1-1; D uncertain. Per the germline V gene, CDR1 is SGDLS and CDR2 is YYNGEE. Trimming took 0 bases from V and 5 from J, leaving 8 bases between them. The CDR3 length is 13 residues. This CDR3 is CASSVVERTEAFF. CDR3 sequence (DNA): TGTGCCAGCAGCGTAGTCGAGAGGACTGAAGCTTTCTTT.